The rows below give T cell receptor beta chains drawn from one sample of a study of shared clonotypes between healthy human individuals. TCRdb's table, derived via immunoSEQ multiplex PCR, lists solely in-frame clones and lacks some. The sample shows some 2.4 million clones, approximately 94% of them seen only once. Specimen: naive CD4+ T cells from PBMCs. These receptor sequences come from a man aged 18 to 35 in good health. Some clones in this sample may be carry-over from other donors' samples. CDR3s include the opening cysteine and the closing phenylalanine or tryptophan. The order of the fields is J gene, D gene, clone size, V gene, CDR3 DNA, CDR3 protein. A D gene is named only where the DNA matches it firmly. Size is stated for part of the rows, as once, few or many counts, or as a class when the clone is expanded.

J: TRBJ2-3
D: TRBD1
size: NA
V: TRBV7-2
DNA: TGTGCCAGCAGCTCGCAACCCGGGACAGGCACAGATACGCAGTATTTT
CDR3: CASSSQPGTGTDTQYF

J: TRBJ1-2
D: NA
size: NA
V: TRBV30
DNA: TGTGCCTGGAGCCCGACCGGATCATATGGCTACACCTTC
CDR3: CAWSPTGSYGYTF

J: TRBJ1-5
D: NA
size: NA
V: TRBV29-1
DNA: TGCAGCGTTCAAAAGGGGGAGCCGACTCAGCCCCAGCATTTT
CDR3: CSVQKGEPTQPQHF

J: TRBJ1-2
D: TRBD1
size: NA
V: TRBV29-1
DNA: TGCAGCGTTGAGAGTGTGCAGGGGGCGGGGGGCTACACCTTC
CDR3: CSVESVQGAGGYTF

J: TRBJ1-2
D: NA
size: NA
V: TRBV5-1
DNA: TGCGCCAGCAGCTTGGAAGGCTATGGCTACACCTTC
CDR3: CASSLEGYGYTF

J: TRBJ2-1
D: TRBD2
size: NA
V: TRBV5-1
DNA: TGCGCCAGCAGCTATTCCGGGACTAGCGGTATGGGGCAGTTCTTC
CDR3: CASSYSGTSGMGQFF

J: TRBJ1-1
D: NA
size: NA
V: TRBV4-2
DNA: TGTGCCAGCAGCCGGGAGGGGTCTGTAAACACTGAAGCTTTCTTT
CDR3: CASSREGSVNTEAFF

J: TRBJ1-1
D: TRBD1
size: few
V: TRBV28
DNA: TGTGCCAGCAGTCTCAGGGGGACTGAAGCTTTCTTT
CDR3: CASSLRGTEAFF

J: TRBJ2-7
D: TRBD2
size: NA
V: TRBV28
DNA: TGTGCCGGAGGGACTAGCGGGAACGAGCAGTACTTC
CDR3: CAGGTSGNEQYF

J: TRBJ1-2
D: TRBD1
size: few
V: TRBV6-1
DNA: TGTGCCAGCAGTGAAGCCGGGACAGGGTTATACTATGGCTACACCTTC
CDR3: CASSEAGTGLYYGYTF

J: TRBJ1-2
D: NA
size: once
V: TRBV7-8
DNA: TGTGCCAGCAGCTTAGTAGCGTCCGACCCGAACTATGGCTACACCTTC
CDR3: CASSLVASDPNYGYTF

J: TRBJ1-6
D: NA
size: NA
V: TRBV28
DNA: TGTGCCAGCAAGGGTACGCACACGTCACCCCTCCACTTT
CDR3: CASKGTHTSPLHF

J: TRBJ2-7
D: NA
size: NA
V: TRBV6-6
DNA: TGTGCCAGCCGTCCAGGAACCCTCGGCGGCGAGCAGTACTTC
CDR3: CASRPGTLGGEQYF

J: TRBJ1-5
D: NA
size: NA
V: TRBV19
DNA: TGTGCCAGTAGTATTACGACCGGATCTCCAAATCAGCCCCAGCATTTT
CDR3: CASSITTGSPNQPQHF

J: TRBJ2-5
D: NA
size: NA
V: TRBV18
DNA: TGTGCCAGCTCACCACCGGAACTGGGCAGGGGATTGTGGGAGACCCAGTACTTC
CDR3: CASSPPELGRGLWETQYF

J: TRBJ2-1
D: NA
size: once
V: TRBV7-9
DNA: TGTGCCGTGGAAGGCTACAATGAGCAGTTCTTC
CDR3: CAVEGYNEQFF

J: TRBJ1-4
D: NA
size: NA
V: TRBV28
DNA: TGTGCCACAGGGTCTAATGAAAAACTGTTTTTT
CDR3: CATGSNEKLFF

J: TRBJ2-6
D: NA
size: NA
V: TRBV28
DNA: TGTGCCAGCAGTTCTCTTGGGGCCAACGTCCTGACTTTC
CDR3: CASSSLGANVLTF

J: TRBJ1-2
D: TRBD1
size: NA
V: TRBV7-2
DNA: TGTGCCAGCAGTTTGCCGGGACAGAACTATGGCTACACCTTC
CDR3: CASSLPGQNYGYTF

J: TRBJ2-5
D: NA
size: NA
V: TRBV27
DNA: TGTGCCAGCAGTTCCCGGGACCAAGAGACCCAGTACTTC
CDR3: CASSSRDQETQYF

J: TRBJ1-4
D: NA
size: once
V: TRBV28
DNA: TGTGCCAGCAGAACACACCGGGTTGAAAAACTGTTTTTT
CDR3: CASRTHRVEKLFF

J: TRBJ1-2
D: TRBD1
size: NA
V: TRBV5-4
DNA: TGTGCCAGCAGCCCGGGGACAGGGGGTGGAGGAAGCTATGGCTACACCTTC
CDR3: CASSPGTGGGGSYGYTF

J: TRBJ1-6
D: TRBD1
size: NA
V: TRBV7-9
DNA: TGTGCCAGCAGCCTCGGACAGGGAAGATCCCTCCACTTT
CDR3: CASSLGQGRSLHF

J: TRBJ2-4
D: NA
size: NA
V: TRBV18
DNA: TGTGCCAGCTCACGAGTGAAGGGCGGAGGGAACATTCAGTACTTC
CDR3: CASSRVKGGGNIQYF

J: TRBJ2-3
D: NA
size: NA
V: TRBV7-6
DNA: TGTGCCAGCAGCTTAATCTCTGGAGATACGCAGTATTTT
CDR3: CASSLISGDTQYF